This T cell receptor beta chain was retrieved from a study of cytomegalovirus exposure and HLA in healthy donors. Across the whole study: In an earlier analysis, around 100 million unique TCR beta sequences were found from about 179 million T cells.

A word on this clone: The antigen is unknown.

A multiplex PCR was run with 60 Vbeta primers and 13 Jbeta primers. Method: immunoSEQ multiplex PCR; TCRdb's copy keeps in-frame clones and lacks some. The sample lists some 100,000 clones, roughly 85% seen once, with about 3.9% in the top ten. Overall study findings and caveats: Sequences of the TCR beta chain were said to predict the HLA-A and HLA-B alleles of most subjects accurately. TCR beta V- and J-gene trimming, according to a later analysis, was linked to a missense DCLRE1C variant.

The sample was PBMCs. The source is a man aged 25 to 40 in good health and CMV-seronegative.

CDR3 region: CASRRHYHDSTIAKNIQYF. The CDR3 nucleotides are TGTGCAAGTCGCCGACATTACCACGACAGCACCATAGCCAAAAACATTCAGTACTTC. The chain joins TRBV12-2 to TRBJ2-4; the listed D gene, TRBD1, was not tested against the DNA. TRBV12-2 represents a pseudogene. The CDR3 is made up of 19 amino acids.